These 6 T cell receptor beta chains originate from one sample sequenced in a study of T-cell memory formation after mild COVID-19. TCRdb analysed the 5' RACE reads with MiXCR anew, one entry per CDR3 protein. The sample yields hundreds of thousands of distinct CDR3 sequences, around 27% seen once. What was sequenced was PBMCs or a T cell subset sorted from them (not recorded which). All receptors come from an adult woman who had mild COVID-19 (a few samples of this study predate the infection). Cell type and time point are not known.

The chain has TRBV2 and TRBJ2-3, with 8 bases fitting TRBD2. V lost 8 bases and J lost 0; bases outside the gene matches: 16. Germline CDR1 SNHLY, CDR2 FYNNEI. The CDR3 loop spans 18 amino acids. The CDR3 is CASGTLAVGVSSTDTQYF. CDR3 coding DNA: TGTGCCAGCGGAACACTAGCGGTGGGGGTCTCTAGCACAGATACGCAGTATTTT.

The chain has TRBV4-1 and TRBJ2-7, with D hard to call. Per germline, CDR1 MGHRA and CDR2 YSYEKL. V was pared by 0 bases and J by 0 bases, with 12 bases between. The CDR3 covers 16 residues. In nucleotides, the CDR3 is TGCGCCAGCAGCCAAGATCAGCAGTTGACCTCCTACGAGCAGTACTTC. This sequence encodes CASSQDQQLTSYEQYF.

The rearrangement joins TRBV21-1 to TRBJ2-7; the table's TRBD2 call for D was not verified on the DNA. TRBV21-1 is classified as a pseudogene. The CDR3 consists of 18 residues. The CDR3 nucleotides read TGTGCCAGCAGCAAAGACAGGGCCCATTTTGTTACCTCCTACGAGCAGTACTTC. Translation: CASSKDRAHFVTSYEQYF.

V and J are TRBV4-1 and TRBJ1-6; D possibly corresponds to TRBD1 (5 bases). Deletions cut 4 bases from V and 6 bases from J, with 13 bases between. CDR1 is MGHRA, CDR2 YSYEKL, per germline. This CDR3 is built from 15 residues. The CDR3 coding sequence is TGCGCCAGCAGCCTCATGACAGAACTTAATTCACCCCTCCACTTT. This sequence encodes CASSLMTELNSPLHF.

This clonotype was seen more than once but under ten times. The CDR3 region is CASSFPGTGTDTQYF. The CDR3 coding sequence is TGTGCCAGCAGCTTTCCTGGGACAGGGACAGATACGCAGTATTTT. The rearrangement uses TRBV7-9 and TRBJ2-3; TRBD1 agrees at 9 bases. Germline V gene lookup returns CDR1 SEHNR and CDR2 FQNEAQ (reference sequence). J lost 3 bases, V lost 3 bases, and 4 bases had no gene match. CDR3 length: 15 amino acids.

This clonotype was seen a few times. The V gene is TRBV10-3, the J gene TRBJ2-2; 7 bases align to TRBD1. The germline V gene encodes CDR1 ENHRY and CDR2 SYGVKD. The CDR3 consists of 16 residues. With V trimmed by 6 bases and J by 4 bases, 11 bases remained unmatched. For the CDR3, the DNA is TGTGCCATCAGGGCCCAGGGGGAAATCTTCACCGGGGAGCTGTTTTTT. Protein product: CAIRAQGEIFTGELFF.